The rows below give T cell receptor beta chains drawn from one sample of a study of beta chain features in type 1 diabetes. The data were produced by immunoSEQ multiplex PCR, yet TCRdb's version contains in-frame clones alone and is incomplete. Found here are roughly 290,000 clones, 8% of them singletons; the top ten hold more than 0.9%. Specimen: central memory CD4+ T cells from blood. The receptor set was obtained from a woman under 30 in good health. Both conserved end residues are part of each CDR3. A D gene is named only where the DNA matches it firmly. For some rows the clone size is stated as once, few or many, or as a class when expanded; others skip it.

clone_size	v_call	d_call	j_call	cdr3_nt	cdr3_aa
few	TRBV18	-	TRBJ1-5	TGTGCCAGCTCACCACAGTCCGGGGGCGCGGGAGGTCAGCCCCAGCATTTT	CASSPQSGGAGGQPQHF
-	TRBV30	TRBD1	TRBJ1-6	TGTGCCTGGTCCCGGGACAGGGTACAATCACCCCTCCACTTT	CAWSRDRVQSPLHF
few	TRBV9	-	TRBJ1-1	TGTGCCAGCAGCGCGAACAGTGGGATGACGGCTTTCTTT	CASSANSGMTAFF
few	TRBV7-3	-	TRBJ2-2	TGTGCCAGCAGCTTAAGAGGGTTCACCGGGGAGCTGTTTTTT	CASSLRGFTGELFF
few	TRBV7-3	-	TRBJ2-1	TGTGCCAGCAGCTTAGGGGGGAAAACCTACAATGAGCAGTTCTTC	CASSLGGKTYNEQFF
few	TRBV30	-	TRBJ1-4	TGTGCCTGGAGTGGACGGGGGGTTTGGGAAAAACTGTTTTTT	CAWSGRGVWEKLFF
many	TRBV28	-	TRBJ1-1	TGTGCCACCGGAGTGAACACTGAAGCTTTCTTT	CATGVNTEAFF
many	TRBV30	-	TRBJ1-1	TGTGCCTGGAGTGTAAACACTGAAGCTTTCTTT	CAWSVNTEAFF
few	TRBV7-2	-	TRBJ1-2	TGTGCCAGCAGCCCCAAGCAGGGTGCGTACTATGGCTACACCTTC	CASSPKQGAYYGYTF
-	TRBV18	-	TRBJ1-6	TGTGCCAGCTCACCTAACGCAGGGGAAGGATCACCCCTCCACTTT	CASSPNAGEGSPLHF
-	TRBV7-2	TRBD2	TRBJ2-2	TGTGCCAGCAGCTTAGCCGGGACTAGAAACACCGGGGAGCTGTTTTTT	CASSLAGTRNTGELFF
few	TRBV30	-	TRBJ1-2	TGTGCCTGGTCCTCTCAGGGCATGACGGGCTACACCTTC	CAWSSQGMTGYTF
many	TRBV5-4	-	TRBJ2-5	TGTGCCAGCAGCTTGAAAGAGACCCAGTACTTC	CASSLKETQYF
-	TRBV18	-	TRBJ2-5	TGTGCCAGCTCATCCCGGGCCGACGGAGCGACCCAGTACTTC	CASSSRADGATQYF
-	TRBV5-6	-	TRBJ2-3	TGTGCCAGCAGCTTCCGTACGGGAACTAGCACAGATACGCAGTATTTT	CASSFRTGTSTDTQYF
-	TRBV5-6	-	TRBJ1-1	TGTGCCAGTTGTCGACGGGAGAACACTGAAGCTTTCTTT	CASCRRENTEAFF
many	TRBV30	TRBD2	TRBJ2-2	TGTGCCTGGGCAGGACTAGCGGGAGGCACCGGGGAGCTGTTTTTT	CAWAGLAGGTGELFF
-	TRBV6-5	TRBD1	TRBJ1-6	TGTGCCAGCAGTTACTCGACAGGGGGCACTTCACCCCTCCACTTT	CASSYSTGGTSPLHF
few	TRBV12-5	-	TRBJ2-5	TGTGCTAGTGGTCCTGGTTCTTGGGGGGGCGAGGAGACCCAGTACTTC	CASGPGSWGGEETQYF
few	TRBV7-2	-	TRBJ1-2	TGTGCCAGCAGCGTAGGGGTTTCCTATGGCTACACCTTC	CASSVGVSYGYTF
-	TRBV6-5	-	TRBJ2-7	TGTGCCAGCTCCCGACAGGACTCTTGGGAGCAGTACTTC	CASSRQDSWEQYF
-	TRBV7-9	TRBD2	TRBJ2-3	TGTGCCAGCTGGGGACTAGCGGGGAACGCAGATACGCAGTATTTT	CASWGLAGNADTQYF
-	TRBV11-2	-	TRBJ2-1	TGTGCCAGCAGCTCGATGTGGTCCAATGAGCAGTTCTTC	CASSSMWSNEQFF
-	TRBV10-3	TRBD2	TRBJ2-7	TGTGCCACCGCGGGGGGGGACCCCTCCTACGAGCAGTACTTC	CATAGGDPSYEQYF
-	TRBV7-2	-	TRBJ1-4	TGTGCCAGCAGCACGGGACATAGGGCTAATGAAAAACTGTTTTTT	CASSTGHRANEKLFF
few	TRBV7-3	-	TRBJ1-2	TGTGCCAGCAGCCAAAACAAGGACAGATTACGAGGCTACACCTTC	CASSQNKDRLRGYTF
-	TRBV7-8	-	TRBJ2-7	TGTGCCAGCAGCCTCTGGGGCGAGCAGTACTTC	CASSLWGEQYF
-	TRBV11-2	-	TRBJ1-4	TGTGCCAGCAGCTTAAGTGGCCAACCTAATGAAAAACTGTTTTTT	CASSLSGQPNEKLFF
-	TRBV6-6	-	TRBJ1-6	TGTGCCAGCAGTTACAGTCCGGGCGAGTCACCCCTCCACTTT	CASSYSPGESPLHF
few	TRBV7-8	-	TRBJ1-1	TGTGCCAGCAGCTTACGGGCTGCTCAAACGAACACTGAAGCTTTCTTT	CASSLRAAQTNTEAFF
few	TRBV11-2	-	TRBJ2-5	TGTGCCAGCAGCTTATACGGGCAAGAGACCCAGTACTTC	CASSLYGQETQYF
few	TRBV29-1	TRBD2	TRBJ2-1	TGCAGCGTTGGTTATACCGGGACTAGCGTAGACAATGAGCAGTTCTTC	CSVGYTGTSVDNEQFF
-	TRBV5-1	-	TRBJ2-2	TGCGCCAGCAGCTTGCCGCTTGGGAACACCGGGGAGCTGTTTTTT	CASSLPLGNTGELFF
-	TRBV7-7	-	TRBJ1-1	TGTGCTAGCAGCAGTGGGTGGAACACTGAAGCTTTCTTT	CASSSGWNTEAFF
many	TRBV7-9	-	TRBJ2-3	TGTGCCAGCAGCTTGGTGAGCGATACGCAGTATTTT	CASSLVSDTQYF
-	TRBV5-1	TRBD2	TRBJ2-1	TGCGCCAGCAGCTTCGCCGGGACTAGCGGGAGGTCCGATGAGCAGTTCTTC	CASSFAGTSGRSDEQFF
-	TRBV9	-	TRBJ2-2	TGTGCCAGCAGCGTAGAAGGCTTTGGAAAGGCCACCGGGGAGCTGTTTTTT	CASSVEGFGKATGELFF
-	TRBV7-9	TRBD1	TRBJ2-1	TGTGCCAGCAGCTTACTGACAGGGGATTACAATGAGCAGTTCTTC	CASSLLTGDYNEQFF
-	TRBV9	TRBD2	TRBJ2-3	TGTGCCAGCAGCGTCTCTAGCGGATACACAGATACGCAGTATTTT	CASSVSSGYTDTQYF
few	TRBV19	-	TRBJ2-1	TGTGCCAGTAGTATGGCGAGGTCTGAGCAGTTCTTC	CASSMARSEQFF
many	TRBV15	-	TRBJ1-4	TGTGCCACCAGCAGGGACCTCACAACTAATGAAAAACTGTTTTTT	CATSRDLTTNEKLFF
-	TRBV7-2	-	TRBJ2-2	TGTGCCAGCAGCTTAGTGTTCTGGCAGAACACCGGGGAGCTGTTTTTT	CASSLVFWQNTGELFF
many	TRBV27	-	TRBJ2-7	TGTGCCAGCAGTTTATACACAGGATCTAGCTCCTACGAGCAGTACTTC	CASSLYTGSSSYEQYF
few	TRBV5-1	-	TRBJ1-1	TGCGCCAGCAGCTTGGCCGGCACCACTGAAGCTTTCTTT	CASSLAGTTEAFF
many	TRBV7-2	TRBD1	TRBJ2-2	TGTGCCAGCAGCTTAGCGAGGGGACAGTACACCGGGGAGCTGTTTTTT	CASSLARGQYTGELFF
many	TRBV5-1	TRBD1	TRBJ2-1	TGCGCCAGCAGCTCAAGAGGACAGGGTACGAATGAGCAGTTCTTC	CASSSRGQGTNEQFF
-	TRBV7-3	-	TRBJ2-2	TGTGCCAGCAGCTTCGAGGGGGGAAATAGGGAGCTGTTTTTT	CASSFEGGNRELFF
few	TRBV6-6	-	TRBJ1-4	TGTGCCAGTTACGCGGGACACGCAACTAATGAAAAACTGTTTTTT	CASYAGHATNEKLFF
-	TRBV7-9	-	TRBJ2-1	TGTGCCAGCAGCCAGCCCGACCGTTATGAGCAGTTCTTC	CASSQPDRYEQFF